This TCR beta chain was profiled in a study of human T cells and chemical hapten exposure. The CDR3 spans 15 residues. Germline CDR1 reads SGHKS; CDR2 reads YYEKEE (reference sequence). Trimming pared 2 bases from V and 5 bases from J, leaving 17 bases between. Many counts were recorded for this clonotype. The antigen remains undetermined. General study findings and limits: PT1 expanded TCR counts and patch test score correlated positively.

Time point indicated: patch test 1, 2 weeks after DPC sensitization. The treatment was: therapeutic diphenylcyclopropenone sensitization with weekly scalp DPC. From the RACE reads, TCRdb called clonotypes with MiXCR, one entry per CDR3 protein. There are about 360,000 distinct CDR3 sequences in the sample; 5.5% to 8% occur only once, and 7.5% to 8.5% lies in the top ten. This specimen consisted of whole blood, obtained in connection with sensitization to the hapten diphenylcyclopropenone (DPC). This clonotype was sampled from a young woman with alopecia areata. Some clones in this sample may be carry-over from other donors' samples. V is TRBV5-5 and J is TRBJ2-7; perhaps TRBD1 as D (6 bases). This chain's CDR3 is CASSFRLGAGNEQYF. As DNA, the CDR3 is TGTGCCAGCAGCTTTAGGTTGGGGGCCGGGAACGAGCAGTACTTC.